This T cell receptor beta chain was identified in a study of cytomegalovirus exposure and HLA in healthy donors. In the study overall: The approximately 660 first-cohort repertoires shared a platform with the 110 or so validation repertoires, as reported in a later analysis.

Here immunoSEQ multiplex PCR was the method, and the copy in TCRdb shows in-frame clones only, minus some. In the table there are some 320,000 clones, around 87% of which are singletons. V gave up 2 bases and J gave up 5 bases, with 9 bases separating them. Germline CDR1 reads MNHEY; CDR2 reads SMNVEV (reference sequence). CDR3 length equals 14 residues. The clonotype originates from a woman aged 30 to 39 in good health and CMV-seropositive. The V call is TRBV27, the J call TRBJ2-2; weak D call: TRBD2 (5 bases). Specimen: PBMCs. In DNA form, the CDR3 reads TGTGCCAGCAGTTTAGTAGGCGGGACCGGGGAGCTGTTTTTT. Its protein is CASSLVGGTGELFF.